The next 31 T cell receptor beta chains were all read from a single sample in a study of radiotherapy plus CTLA-4 blockade in lung cancer (dated by TCRdb to between 2018 and 2020). Libraries were made using the immunoSEQ multiplex PCR assay. Not all clones reach the TCRdb copy of this immuneACCESS table, which keeps in-frame sequences only. Checked studies attribute under half of the gap to unresolved V genes and leave the rest unexplained. The sample table shows 26,000 or so clones, and less than 80% are seen once. 7.7% of the sample rests with the top ten. This material consisted of peripheral blood, taken from a patient treated with radiotherapy plus ipilimumab. These receptors all stem from a human donor with non-small cell lung cancer who had stable disease on radiotherapy plus ipilimumab.

This rearrangement joins TRBV30 to TRBJ2-5; TRBD2 might be the D (5 bases). Germline V gene data show CDR1 as GTSNPN and CDR2 as SVGIG (reference sequence). The CDR3 length is 12 residues. V was clipped by 0 bases and J by 4 bases, with 6 bases between them. CDR3 sequence: CAWSVLGETQYF. CDR3 sequence (DNA): TGTGCCTGGAGTGTACTAGGAGAGACCCAGTACTTC.

V and J are TRBV30 and TRBJ2-1; 8 positions match TRBD1. CDR1 and CDR2 (germline): GTSNPN, SVGIG (reference sequence). The ends lost 4 bases at V and 1 base at J; junction bases unmatched: 15. This CDR3 is built from 18 residues. The CDR3 protein is CAWTPDRAPFGSYNEQFF. The CDR3 DNA sequence: TGTGCCTGGACCCCGGACAGGGCGCCGTTTGGGTCCTACAATGAGCAGTTCTTC.

The J gene is TRBJ2-7, the V gene TRBV10-1, with D possibly matching TRBD2 (5 bases). The CDR3 totals 16 residues. Germline CDR1 WNHNN, CDR2 SYGVQD (reference sequence). V lost 4 bases, J lost 3 bases, and 19 bases lay in between. The CDR3 loop is CASSVGLASKGYEQYF. Written as DNA, the CDR3 is TGCGCCAGCAGTGTAGGTCTAGCCTCAAAGGGCTACGAGCAGTACTTC.

A few counts support this clone. The V call is TRBV18, the J call TRBJ1-2; a possible D gene is TRBD1 (5 bases). Per germline, CDR1 KGHSH and CDR2 LQKENI. V dropped 2 bases and J dropped 2 bases, with 6 bases sitting between them. CDR3 length: 13 residues. The CDR3 spells CASSPDSNYGYTF. The CDR3 region has the DNA TGTGCCAGCTCACCAGACAGCAACTATGGCTACACCTTC.

The count of this clone is one. The CDR3 DNA is TGCGCCAGCAGCCCGACAGGGTGGGATACGCAGTATTTT. Its translation is CASSPTGWDTQYF. The rearrangement uses TRBV4-3 and TRBJ2-3; the match to TRBD1 covers 7 bases. CDR3 length: 13 amino acids. V gave up 4 bases and J gave up 6 bases; unmatched junction bases: 4. Germline CDR1 LGHNA, CDR2 YSLEER.

The V call is TRBV19, the J call TRBJ2-1; 7 bases map to TRBD1. V lost 5 bases and J lost 8; bases outside the gene matches: 15. The CDR3 spans 16 residues. Germline V gives CDR1 LNHDA, CDR2 SQIVND (reference sequence). CDR3 sequence: CASSSRRQGRGDEQFF. The CDR3 DNA reads as TGTGCCAGTAGTTCACGTAGACAGGGAAGGGGCGATGAGCAGTTCTTC.

This rearrangement joins TRBV28 to TRBJ2-7, with 7 bases that match TRBD2. V trimming: 2 bases; J trimming: 7 bases; junction bases outside the gene matches: 5. Per the germline V gene, CDR1 is MDHEN and CDR2 is SYDVKM. The CDR3 consists of 13 residues. CDR3 amino acids: CASSLLIGGEQYV. The CDR3 bases are TGTGCCAGCAGTTTACTGATCGGGGGGGAGCAGTACGTC.

J is TRBJ2-3 and V is TRBV30; D may correspond to TRBD1 or TRBD2 (5 bases each). This CDR3 comprises 12 residues. V was trimmed by 3 bases and J by 10 bases, leaving 14 bases between them. Germline V gene lookup returns CDR1 GTSNPN and CDR2 SVGIG (reference sequence). CDR3 nucleotides: TGTGCCTGGAGAGAGGGGATGGATCCGCAGTATTTT. It translates to CAWREGMDPQYF.

V and J are TRBV13 and TRBJ1-2; 9 nucleotides agree with TRBD1. Germline V gene lookup returns CDR1 PRHDT and CDR2 FYEKMQ (reference sequence). The CDR3 has 16 residues. The V segment lost 0 bases and the J segment 7 bases; nucleotides outside the gene matches: 9. CDR3: CASSLGRRQGVSGYTF. DNA of the CDR3: TGTGCCAGCAGCTTAGGACGACGACAGGGGGTCTCTGGCTACACCTTC.

The V and J genes are TRBV13 and TRBJ2-1; possibly TRBD2 for D (7 bases). This CDR3 comprises 14 residues. V was clipped by 3 bases and J by 7 bases, with 13 bases between them. The germline CDR1 and CDR2 sequences are PRHDT and FYEKMQ (reference sequence). DNA for the CDR3: TGTGCCAGCAGCTTGGGGGGGCCAGGAAATGAGCAGTTCTTC. It yields the protein CASSLGGPGNEQFF.

V and J are TRBV30 and TRBJ1-1; D unresolved. Per the germline V gene, CDR1 is GTSNPN and CDR2 is SVGIG (reference sequence). The length of the CDR3 is 15 residues. With 0 bases removed from V and 3 bases from J, the gap between germline ends came to 14 bases. CDR3 residues: CAWSVAGGIYTEAFF. In nucleotides, the CDR3 is TGTGCCTGGAGTGTAGCAGGCGGGATTTACACTGAAGCTTTCTTT.

The CDR3 here is CASSLIGLGRNTEAFF. The CDR3 DNA reads as TGTGCCAGCTCACTCATCGGACTAGGACGGAACACTGAAGCTTTCTTT. The chain is built from TRBV18 and TRBJ1-1; D uncertain. The V and J ends lost 4 bases and 1 base respectively, with 16 bases between them. Germline assignment: CDR1 KGHSH and CDR2 LQKENI. The CDR3 length is 16 residues.

Relative to its sample, this clone is medium-sized (0.01 to 0.1%). CDR3: CASRTGAYEQYF. Written as DNA, the CDR3 is TGTGCCAGCAGGACAGGGGCCTACGAGCAGTACTTC. The chain has TRBV6-1 and TRBJ2-7; 8 bases are shared with TRBD1. Germline assignment: CDR1 MNHNS and CDR2 SASEGT. CDR3 length equals 12 residues. The junction had 0 bases not matched to a gene; V was cut back by 6 bases and J by 2 bases.

The V gene is TRBV18, the J gene TRBJ1-6; D may be TRBD1 (5 bases). The germline gives CDR1 KGHSH, CDR2 LQKENI. V was pared by 3 bases and J by 6 bases, with 12 bases between. This CDR3 has 15 amino acids. As DNA, the CDR3 is TGTGCCAGCTCACCTACGGGACGGTCTAATTCACCCCTCCACTTT. Translated, it gives CASSPTGRSNSPLHF.

The chain employs TRBV4-3 and TRBJ2-3; no reliable D call. The CDR3 runs to 13 residues. Germline lookup yields CDR1 LGHNA and CDR2 YSLEER. The ends were cut back, 0 bases at V and 6 bases at J, with 7 bases in the middle. CDR3 bases: TGCGCCAGCAGCCAAGATGGGCGGGATACGCAGTATTTT. Its translation is CASSQDGRDTQYF.

This chain joins TRBV30 and TRBJ1-1, with 7 bases lining up with TRBD1. Germline lookup yields CDR1 GTSNPN and CDR2 SVGIG (reference sequence). The CDR3 runs to 14 residues. The junction had 3 bases not matched to a gene; V was cut back by 0 bases and J by 2 bases. The CDR3 protein is CAWSVEGANTEAFF. CDR3 nucleotide sequence: TGTGCCTGGAGTGTAGAGGGGGCCAACACTGAAGCTTTCTTT. Full variable domain (missing parts from reference TRBV30 and TRBJ1-1): SQTIHQWPATLVQPVGSPLSLECTVEGTSNPNLYWYRQAAGRGLQLLFYSVGIGQISSEVPQNLSASRPQDRQFILSSKKLLLSDSGFYLCAWSVEGANTEAFFGQGTRLTVV.

The gene calls are TRBV5-5 and TRBJ2-7; TRBD2 matches 8 bases. In germline, CDR1 is SGHKS, CDR2 YYEKEE (reference sequence). The CDR3 totals 15 residues. The trim removed 1 base at V and 2 bases at J, leaving 5 bases unmatched. CDR3 DNA sequence: TGTGCCAGCAGCTTGACTAGCGGTCCTACCTACGAGCAGTACTTC. Encoded protein: CASSLTSGPTYEQYF.

The rearrangement uses TRBV7-2 and TRBJ1-5; no firm D call. This CDR3 contains 13 residues. Germline assignment: CDR1 SGHTA and CDR2 FQGNSA. Trimming removed 3 bases at V and 3 bases at J, with 6 bases between. The CDR3 coding sequence is TGTGCCAGCAGCTTCGGGGACAATCAGCCCCAGCATTTT. Encoded protein: CASSFGDNQPQHF.

A word on this clone: Other DNA sequences of this sample code for an identical CDR3. V and J are TRBV29-1 and TRBJ2-2; no definite D call. The germline CDR1 and CDR2 sequences are SQVTM and ANQGSEA. The germline V and J ends were trimmed by 3 bases and 2 bases, with 4 bases remaining between them. The CDR3 runs 12 residues. The CDR3: CSVDRNTGELFF. The DNA for the CDR3 is TGCAGCGTTGACAGAAACACCGGGGAGCTGTTTTTT.

The chain recombines TRBV2 with TRBJ2-1; D perhaps matches TRBD1 (6 bases). Germline-derived CDR1 and CDR2 are SNHLY and FYNNEI. The CDR3 totals 14 residues. Deletions cut 5 bases from V and 2 bases from J, with 10 bases between. DNA of the CDR3: TGTGCCAGCAGTAAGACAGGAACCTACAATGAGCAGTTCTTC. This codes for CASSKTGTYNEQFF.

The V call is TRBV28, the J call TRBJ1-4; possibly TRBD1 for D (5 bases). The CDR3 spans 13 residues. The germline V and J ends were trimmed by 7 bases and 8 bases, with 14 bases remaining between them. Germline CDR1 and CDR2: MDHEN and SYDVKM. CDR3 coding DNA: TGTGCCAGCATTCGGGGGGGTTCCGAAAAACTGTTTTTT. It specifies CASIRGGSEKLFF. Full variable domain (rest looked up from reference TRBV28 and TRBJ1-4): DVKVTQSSRYLVKRTGEKVFLECVQDMDHENMFWYRQDPGLGLRLIYFSYDVKMKEKGDIPEGYSVSREKKERFSLILESASTNQTSMYLCASIRGGSEKLFFGSGTQLSVL.

The chain employs TRBV6-5 and TRBJ1-2; a possible D gene is TRBD1 (5 bases). Germline CDR1 MNHEY, CDR2 SVGAGI. Trimming shortened V by 6 bases and J by 8 bases, and 22 bases separated the two germline ends. The CDR3 contains 15 residues. The CDR3 nucleotides read TGTGCCAGCAGCCGGCTGGGCGGGACCCGGAGAGGCTACACCTTC. It encodes CASSRLGGTRRGYTF.

In this sample, this clone turned up once. The chain combines TRBV5-4 with TRBJ2-5; D possibly matches TRBD1 or TRBD2 (5 bases each). Germline-derived CDR1 and CDR2 are SGHNT and YYREEE (reference sequence). The V gene lost 0 bases and the J gene lost 5 bases, with 17 bases spanning the gap. The CDR3 loop spans 16 amino acids. The CDR3 here is CASSLGGSGAGETQYF. Written as DNA, the CDR3 is TGTGCCAGCAGCTTGGGAGGTTCCGGGGCTGGGGAGACCCAGTACTTC. The variable domain in full, with the rest retrieved from reference TRBV5-4 and TRBJ2-5, is ETGVTQSPTHLIKTRGQQVTLRCSSQSGHNTVSWYQQALGQGPQFIFQYYREEENGRGNFPPRFSGLQFPNYSSELNVNALELDDSALYLCASSLGGSGAGETQYFGPGTRLLVL.

The chain combines TRBV10-3 with TRBJ2-7; D gene ambiguous. The V end lost 4 bases, the J end lost 5 bases, and 15 bases lay between the germline ends. Looked up from germline, CDR1 is ENHRY and CDR2 is SYGVKD. This CDR3 contains 14 residues. CDR3 sequence (DNA): TGTGCCATCAGTGGTGGTAGGATCGGCCACGAGCAGTACTTC. Its translation is CAISGGRIGHEQYF.

This clone was recorded only once. The chain is built from TRBV9 and TRBJ2-7; no clear D. Trimming removed 4 bases from V and 1 base from J, with 18 bases in between. Germline V CDR1 and CDR2: SGDLS, YYNGEE. This CDR3 region has 16 residues. The CDR3 spells CASSPTHSILSYEQYF. In DNA form, the CDR3 reads TGTGCCAGCAGCCCCACTCACAGTATTCTTTCCTACGAGCAGTACTTC.

The genes are TRBV9 and TRBJ1-1; unclear D gene. The CDR3 is made up of 12 amino acids. The germline V gene encodes CDR1 SGDLS and CDR2 YYNGEE. The V gene lost 0 bases and the J gene lost 5 bases, with 5 bases spanning the gap. The CDR3 region has the DNA TGTGCCAGCAGCGTAGTGGGAACTGAAGCTTTCTTT. It yields the protein CASSVVGTEAFF.

The chain carries TRBV7-6 and TRBJ2-1; the D gene is possibly TRBD1 (5 bases). Trimming took 1 base from V and 6 from J, leaving 13 bases between them. Per germline, CDR1 SGHVS and CDR2 FNYEAQ. The CDR3 length is 15 residues. For the CDR3, the DNA is TGTGCCAGCAGCTTAGACTCCAGGGATATCAATGAGCAGTTCTTC. It yields the protein CASSLDSRDINEQFF.

This clone was detected only a few times. The chain links TRBV5-5 to TRBJ1-5; TRBD1 agrees at 7 bases. This CDR3 spans 16 amino acids. Germline loops: CDR1 SGHKS, CDR2 YYEKEE (reference sequence). V shed 0 bases, J shed 0 bases, and the junction held 3 bases outside the gene matches. The CDR3: CASSLDDRVSNQPQHF. The CDR3 nucleotides are TGTGCCAGCAGCTTGGACGACAGGGTTAGCAATCAGCCCCAGCATTTT. Full variable domain (rest looked up from reference TRBV5-5 and TRBJ1-5): DAGVTQSPTHLIKTRGQQVTLRCSPISGHKSVSWYQQVLGQGPQFIFQYYEKEERGRGNFPDRFSARQFPNYSSELNVNALLLGDSALYLCASSLDDRVSNQPQHFGDGTRLSIL.

The chain carries TRBV12-5 and TRBJ2-7; 10 positions agree with TRBD2. V lost 0 bases, J lost 2 bases, and 25 bases stayed unmatched. The CDR3 consists of 23 residues. In germline, CDR1 is LGHNT, CDR2 FRNRAP. The CDR3 protein is CASGLVPLPTQGLLAGVPYEQYF. CDR3 sequence (DNA): TGTGCTAGTGGTTTGGTACCACTACCGACGCAGGGACTCCTAGCGGGGGTTCCCTACGAGCAGTACTTC. The full variable domain, rest sourced from reference TRBV12-5 and TRBJ2-7, is DARVTQTPRHKVTEMGQEVTMRCQPILGHNTVFWYRQTMMQGLELLAYFRNRAPLDDSGMPKDRFSAEMPDATLATLKIQPSEPRDSAVYFCASGLVPLPTQGLLAGVPYEQYFGPGTRLTVT.

The chain joins TRBV11-2 to TRBJ1-6; TRBD1 matches at 10 bases. CDR1 is SGHAT, CDR2 FQNNGV, per germline. CDR3 length equals 16 residues. V lost 2 bases to trimming and J lost 5 bases; unmatched junction nucleotides: 3. The CDR3 DNA is TGTGCCAGCAGCTTAAGGACAGGGGGGGATAATTCACCCCTCCACTTT. Translation: CASSLRTGGDNSPLHF.

The CDR3, as DNA: TGTGCCAGCAGCGTAGGGGGGGGCTATGGCTACACCTTC. The encoded protein is CASSVGGGYGYTF. The gene calls are TRBV9 and TRBJ1-2, with D possibly being TRBD1 (5 bases). The V end lost 0 bases, the J end lost 4 bases, and 7 bases lay between the germline ends. Germline CDR1 is SGDLS and CDR2 is YYNGEE. The CDR3 length is 13 residues.